This is a list of T cell receptor beta chains from one sample in a study of cytomegalovirus exposure and HLA in healthy donors. The table came from immunoSEQ multiplex PCR; TCRdb's copy has only in-frame clones and leaves some out. This sample yields 130,000 or so clones, of which 80% are seen a single time; 5% to 6.5% belongs to the top ten. The specimen sequenced was PBMCs. The origin of the receptors is a man younger than 40 in good health and CMV-seronegative. The CDR3 runs from the conserved cysteine through the conserved F or W. D genes are given only for firm matches. Rows may omit the clone size; those that give it use once, few, many or a size class.

>14|TRBJ2-7|TRBV30|TRBD1|NA
TGTGCCTGGAGTGCCGGGACAGGGGGATACGAGCAGTACTTC
CAWSAGTGGYEQYF
>15|TRBJ1-2|TRBV11-2|TRBD1|NA
TGTGCCAGCAGCTCCTCGGACAGGGACCACCTTGGCTACACCTTC
CASSSSDRDHLGYTF
>15|TRBJ2-7|TRBV27|TRBD1|NA
TGTGCCAGCAGTTTCGGGACAGTCCCGGGCGACGAGCAGTACTTC
CASSFGTVPGDEQYF
>14|TRBJ2-5|TRBV5-4|NA|NA
TGTGCCAGCAGCTTGTCACAGGGTGGGGAGACCCAGTACTTC
CASSLSQGGETQYF
>18|TRBJ2-7|TRBV19|TRBD2|NA
TGTGCCAGTAGTAGACGCGCAGCCAGCGGGAGTTCCTCCTACGAGCAGTACTTC
CASSRRAASGSSSYEQYF
>17|TRBJ2-5|TRBV4-2|TRBD2|NA
TGTGCCAGCAGCCAAGGTCTAGCGGGGGGCGGTTGGGAGACCCAGTACTTC
CASSQGLAGGGWETQYF
>14|TRBJ1-2|TRBV7-9|TRBD1|NA
TGTGCCAGCAGCTCGTGGGACAGGATGGATGGCTACACCTTC
CASSSWDRMDGYTF
>18|TRBJ2-5|TRBV28|TRBD2|NA
TGTGCCAGCAGCCCAAGCATTCGACTAGCGGGGAAACAAGAGACCCAGTACTTC
CASSPSIRLAGKQETQYF
>16|TRBJ2-1|TRBV5-5|TRBD2|NA
TGTGCCAGCAGCGCGACTAGCGGGAGTTCCCACAATGAGCAGTTCTTC
CASSATSGSSHNEQFF
>13|TRBJ1-2|TRBV6-5|NA|NA
TGTGCCAGCAGTTATACAGGCGACTATGGCTACACCTTC
CASSYTGDYGYTF
>15|TRBJ2-7|TRBV5-6|TRBD1|NA
TGTGCCAGCAGCTTTGTGGACAGGACCTCCTACGAGCAGTACTTC
CASSFVDRTSYEQYF
>14|TRBJ1-6|TRBV18|NA|once
TGTGCCAGCTCACCTGGCAGCTATAATTCACCCCTCCACTTT
CASSPGSYNSPLHF
>14|TRBJ2-3|TRBV2|NA|NA
TGTGCCAGCAGTAGCGTCCGAAGCACAGATACGCAGTATTTT
CASSSVRSTDTQYF
>15|TRBJ2-5|TRBV6-5|TRBD1|NA
TGTGCCAGCAGTTACCCCAGGGGGCGTCGAGAGACCCAGTACTTC
CASSYPRGRRETQYF
>12|TRBJ1-1|TRBV5-8|NA|few
TGTGCCAGCAGCCCCTGGAGGTCTGCAGCTTTCTTT
CASSPWRSAAFF
>12|TRBJ2-7|TRBV6-6|NA|NA
TGTGCCAGCACCGACCGGGTGACGGGGCAGTACTTC
CASTDRVTGQYF
>14|TRBJ2-1|TRBV2|NA|NA
TGTGCCAGCAGGGCTACCGGGACACAGTTACAACAGTTCTTC
CASRATGTQLQQFF
>15|TRBJ2-7|TRBV29-1|NA|few
TGCAGCGTTGACCTAGGGGCGGGGAGCTCCTACGAGCAGTACTTC
CSVDLGAGSSYEQYF
>14|TRBJ1-4|TRBV27|NA|NA
TGTGCCAGCAGGAAGGGGCAGCACGGGGAAAAACTGTTTTTT
CASRKGQHGEKLFF
>15|TRBJ2-1|TRBV19|TRBD2|few
TGTGCCAGTAGTACTAGCGGGGGACCCTACAATGAGCAGTTCTTC
CASSTSGGPYNEQFF
>15|TRBJ2-7|TRBV29-1|TRBD1|NA
TGCAGCGTTGAAGGTCCGGGACAGGGGGAGGGGGAGCAGTACTTC
CSVEGPGQGEGEQYF
>14|TRBJ1-1|TRBV5-4|NA|NA
TGTGCCAGCACCCCCAACGGCGGCGACCGCGAAGCTTTCTTT
CASTPNGGDREAFF
>14|TRBJ1-1|TRBV23-1|NA|NA
TGCGCCAGCACCTTACCCGTATGCGACACTGAAGCTTTCTTT
CASTLPVCDTEAFF
>18|TRBJ2-7|TRBV21-1|NA|NA
TGTGCCAGCAGCAAAAAAAACCTGGGGACTTACCGCTCCTACGAGCAGTACTTC
CASSKKNLGTYRSYEQYF
>18|TRBJ1-2|TRBV28|NA|NA
TGTGCCAGCAGTTCCCCGGGACACGCGGAGGAGGCTAACTATGGCTACACCTTC
CASSSPGHAEEANYGYTF
>14|TRBJ2-7|TRBV10-3|TRBD2|NA
TGTGCCACGGACGCGAGCGGGAGCTCGGGCGAGCAGTACTTC
CATDASGSSGEQYF
>14|TRBJ2-7|TRBV5-4|NA|NA
TGTGCCAGCAGCTTTCCAGGGGGGAGCCACGAGCAGTACTTC
CASSFPGGSHEQYF
>13|TRBJ2-7|TRBV28|TRBD2|NA
TGTGCCAGCAGCCTCGGGACTAGCGGGACGACTTACTTC
CASSLGTSGTTYF
>15|TRBJ2-4|TRBV5-6|NA|NA
TGTGCCAGCAGCTTTCGCGGGGCCGGCAAAAACATTCAGTACTTC
CASSFRGAGKNIQYF
>13|TRBJ1-3|TRBV29-1|NA|NA
TGCAGCGCACTACGCAGCTCTGGAAACACCATATATTTT
CSALRSSGNTIYF
>19|TRBJ2-2|TRBV10-3|NA|NA
TGTGCCATCAGTGCCTTCGTACAGGGTCGTAGGATGGGCACCGGGGAGCTGTTTTTT
CAISAFVQGRRMGTGELFF
>18|TRBJ1-5|TRBV19|TRBD1|NA
TGTGCCAGTAGCCATGGACAGGGGAGGGTCGTATTCAATCAGCCCCAGCATTTT
CASSHGQGRVVFNQPQHF
>13|TRBJ2-1|TRBV30|TRBD2|NA
TGTGCCTGGAGTGTCCTAGCGGGAGGTGAGCAGTTCTTC
CAWSVLAGGEQFF
>14|TRBJ2-7|TRBV27|NA|NA
TGTGCCAGCAGACGGGTCCCAGAATCCTACGAGCAGTACTTC
CASRRVPESYEQYF
>11|TRBJ2-7|TRBV12-1|NA|NA
TGTGCCAGCAGCCCCGGGTACGAGCAGTACTTC
CASSPGYEQYF
>16|TRBJ1-4|TRBV28|TRBD1|once
TGTGCCAGCAGTTTACAGACAGGGGGCGCGAATGAAAAACTGTTTTTT
CASSLQTGGANEKLFF
>15|TRBJ2-1|TRBV27|TRBD2|NA
TGTGCCAGCTCAACGCGGGAGACGGATGGGAATGAGCAGTTCTTC
CASSTRETDGNEQFF
>13|TRBJ2-7|TRBV15|NA|NA
TGTGCCACCAGCAGAGTGGGGCAATCCGAGCAGTACTTC
CATSRVGQSEQYF
>17|TRBJ2-5|TRBV7-9|TRBD1|NA
TGTGCCAGCAGCGGGGGGCTGGACAGGGGGCCTTGGGAGACCCAGTACTTC
CASSGGLDRGPWETQYF
>14|TRBJ1-3|TRBV6-5|NA|once
TGTGCCAGCAGTCGAGGGAGGGCAGGAAACACCATATATTTT
CASSRGRAGNTIYF
>18|TRBJ2-1|TRBV28|NA|NA
TGTGCCAGCAGTTTATCCCGGATCCGGGTCACCTCCTACAATGAGCAGTTCTTC
CASSLSRIRVTSYNEQFF
>15|TRBJ1-5|TRBV6-5|NA|NA
TGTGCCAGCAGTTACAGAGAGATTAGCAATCAGCCCCAGCATTTT
CASSYREISNQPQHF
>14|TRBJ1-2|TRBV29-1|TRBD1|NA
TGCAGCGTTGCCCCCCCAGGGGGTGGCTATGGCTACACCTTC
CSVAPPGGGYGYTF
>15|TRBJ1-2|TRBV6-5|TRBD1|NA
TGTGCCAGCAGTGGGTCATCAGGGGGGCAGTATGGCTACACCTTC
CASSGSSGGQYGYTF
>16|TRBJ1-5|TRBV28|NA|NA
TGTGCCAGCAGTTCAAGAGAGGGGAGGCGCAATCAGCCCCAGCATTTT
CASSSREGRRNQPQHF